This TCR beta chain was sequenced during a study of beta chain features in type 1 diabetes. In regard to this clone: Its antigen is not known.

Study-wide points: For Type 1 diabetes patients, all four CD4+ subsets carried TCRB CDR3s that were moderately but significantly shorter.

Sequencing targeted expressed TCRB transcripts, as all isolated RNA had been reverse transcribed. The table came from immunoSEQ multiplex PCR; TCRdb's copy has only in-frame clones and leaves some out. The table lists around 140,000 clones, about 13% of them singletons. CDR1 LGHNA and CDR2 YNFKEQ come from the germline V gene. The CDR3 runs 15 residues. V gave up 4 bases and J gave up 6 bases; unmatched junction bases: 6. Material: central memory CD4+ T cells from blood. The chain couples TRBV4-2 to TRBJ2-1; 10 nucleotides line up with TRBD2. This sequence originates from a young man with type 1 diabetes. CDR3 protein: CASSPSSGGFNEQFF. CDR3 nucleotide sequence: TGTGCCAGCAGCCCATCTAGCGGGGGTTTCAATGAGCAGTTCTTC.